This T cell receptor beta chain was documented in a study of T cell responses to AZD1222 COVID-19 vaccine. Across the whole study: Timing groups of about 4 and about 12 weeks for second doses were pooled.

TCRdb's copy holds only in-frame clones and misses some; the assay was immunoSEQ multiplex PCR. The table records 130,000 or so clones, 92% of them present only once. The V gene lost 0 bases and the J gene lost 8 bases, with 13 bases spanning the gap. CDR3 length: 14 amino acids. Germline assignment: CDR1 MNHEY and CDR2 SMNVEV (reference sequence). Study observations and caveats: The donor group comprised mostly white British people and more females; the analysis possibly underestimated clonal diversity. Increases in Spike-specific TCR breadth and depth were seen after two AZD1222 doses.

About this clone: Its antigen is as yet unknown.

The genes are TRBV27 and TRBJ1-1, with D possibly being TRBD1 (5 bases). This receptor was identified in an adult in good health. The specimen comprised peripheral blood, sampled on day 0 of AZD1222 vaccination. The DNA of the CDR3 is TGTGCCAGCAGTTTATCGCCACCGGGGGGGGAAGCTTTCTTT. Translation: CASSLSPPGGEAFF.